Presented here are 10 T cell receptor beta chains from one specimen sequenced in a study of T-cell memory formation after mild COVID-19. One entry per CDR3 protein, called by TCRdb with MiXCR from the 5' RACE reads. The sample has around 200,000 distinct CDR3 sequences, roughly a fifth seen once. The sample was PBMCs or a T cell subset sorted from them (not recorded which). The receptor source for this set is an adult woman who had mild COVID-19 (a few samples of this study predate the infection). Cell type and time point are not known.

This chain connects TRBV7-9 to TRBJ2-1; TRBD2 matches 7 bases. The CDR3 is made up of 18 amino acids. The trim removed 8 bases at V and 0 bases at J, leaving 16 bases unmatched. The germline V gene has CDR1 SEHNR and CDR2 FQNEAQ (reference sequence). The CDR3 sequence: CASEMYVAGPISYNEQFF. CDR3 DNA sequence: TGTGCCAGCGAAATGTACGTAGCGGGCCCCATCTCCTACAATGAGCAGTTCTTC. Filled out from reference TRBV7-9 and TRBJ2-1, the complete variable domain reads DTGVSQNPRHKITKRGQNVTFRCDPISEHNRLYWYRQTLGQGPEFLTYFQNEAQLEKSRLLSDRFSAERPKGSFSTLEIQRTEQGDSAMYLCASEMYVAGPISYNEQFFGPGTRLTVL.

The genes are TRBV6-2 or TRBV6-3 and TRBJ2-1; D not certain. CDR3 length: 12 residues. Trimming took 8 bases from V and 2 from J, leaving 7 bases between them. Germline V lookup: CDR1 MNHEY, CDR2 SVGEGT. Here the CDR3 reads CASLGAYNEQFF. The CDR3, as DNA: TGTGCCAGCCTCGGCGCCTACAATGAGCAGTTCTTC.

The J gene is TRBJ1-4, the V gene TRBV27, with 9 nucleotides matching TRBD1. V lost 6 bases, J lost 3 bases, and 8 bases stayed unmatched. The CDR3 runs 16 residues. CDR1 MNHEY and CDR2 SMNVEV come from the germline V gene (reference sequence). This CDR3 is CASRGTGLTSNEKLFF. For the CDR3, the DNA is TGTGCCAGCAGGGGGACAGGGTTAACGTCTAATGAAAAACTGTTTTTT.

This clonotype was seen many times. This chain joins TRBV12-3 or TRBV12-4 and TRBJ2-6, with D unresolved. The CDR3 totals 14 residues. V gave up 5 bases and J gave up 8 bases, with 13 bases separating them. This CDR3 is CASSPPTSSNVLTF. In DNA, the CDR3 is TGTGCCAGCAGTCCCCCGACGAGTTCCAACGTCCTGACTTTC.

Only a few counts were recorded for this clonotype. The CDR3 DNA sequence: TGCAGTGCTAGACTTGGACTAGTTGGAAATGAGCAGTTCTTC. Its translation is CSARLGLVGNEQFF. This rearrangement joins TRBV20-1 to TRBJ2-1, with 7 bases aligning to TRBD2. The ends lost 2 bases at V and 7 bases at J; junction bases unmatched: 8. Per the germline V gene, CDR1 is DFQATT and CDR2 is SNEGSKA (reference sequence). This CDR3 region has 14 residues.

This clonotype was counted a few times. The chain has TRBV7-9 and TRBJ1-1; D remains ambiguous. Germline CDR1 reads SEHNR; CDR2 reads FQNEAQ (reference sequence). V was clipped by 5 bases and J by 11 bases, with 18 bases between them. CDR3 size: 13 residues. The CDR3 sequence: CASSPRPRRGAFF. CDR3 nucleotides: TGTGCCAGCAGCCCCCGGCCCCGGAGAGGGGCTTTCTTT.

This clonotype was seen a handful of times. The V gene is TRBV5-7, the J gene TRBJ1-2, with TRBD1 as a possible D gene (5 bases). TRBV5-7 is filed as an ORF, its function uncertain. V lost 1 base and J 4 bases, leaving 20 bases between the germline ends. This CDR3 is 17 amino acids long. CDR3 protein: CASSLLAPLRGAYGYTF. The CDR3 bases are TGTGCCAGCAGCTTGCTCGCCCCGCTAAGGGGAGCCTATGGCTACACCTTC.

The chain employs TRBV27 and TRBJ1-1; D remains unclear. With 5 bases removed from V and 1 base from J, the gap between germline ends came to 2 bases. Germline V gene lookup returns CDR1 MNHEY and CDR2 SMNVEV (reference sequence). The CDR3 totals 11 residues. The CDR3 DNA sequence: TGTGCCAGCAGTGGGAACACTGAAGCTTTCTTT. As protein: CASSGNTEAFF.

This clonotype was observed a few times. V gene TRBV29-1 combines with J gene TRBJ2-7; D possibly uses TRBD1 or TRBD2 (5 bases each). The CDR3 sequence is 12 residues long. Germline V gene lookup returns CDR1 SQVTM and CDR2 ANQGSEA. V was trimmed by 3 bases and J by 6 bases, leaving 12 bases between them. In nucleotides, the CDR3 is TGCAGCGTTGACGGGATCCAGGGCGAGCAGTACTTC. Protein product: CSVDGIQGEQYF.

The rearrangement links TRBV7-2 to TRBJ1-2; 9 nucleotides match TRBD1. Germline V CDR1 and CDR2: SGHTA, FQGNSA. The CDR3 has 15 residues. V dropped 5 bases and J dropped 2; count of bases not matched to a gene: 6. CDR3 nucleotide sequence: TGTGCCAGCAGCCCCACACAGGGGGCGAACTATGGCTACACCTTC. Translation: CASSPTQGANYGYTF.